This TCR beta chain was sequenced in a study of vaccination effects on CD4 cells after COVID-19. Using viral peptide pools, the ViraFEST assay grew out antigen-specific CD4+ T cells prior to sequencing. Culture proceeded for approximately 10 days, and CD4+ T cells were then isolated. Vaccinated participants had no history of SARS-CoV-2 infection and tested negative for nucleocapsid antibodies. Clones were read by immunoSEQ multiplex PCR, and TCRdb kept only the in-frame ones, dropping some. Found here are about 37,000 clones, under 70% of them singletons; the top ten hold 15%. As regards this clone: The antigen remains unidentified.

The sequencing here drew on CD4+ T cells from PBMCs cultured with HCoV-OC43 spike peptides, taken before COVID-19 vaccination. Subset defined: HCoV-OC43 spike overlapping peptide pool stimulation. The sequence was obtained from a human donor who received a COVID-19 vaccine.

CDR3 nucleotides: TGTGCCAGCAGCTTGGGTTCGGGAGGTGGTCAAGAGACCCAGTACTTC. Its translation is CASSLGSGGGQETQYF. This chain uses TRBV5-4 with TRBJ2-5, with 7 nucleotides matching TRBD2. The CDR3 length is 16 residues. With V trimmed by 0 bases and J by 2 bases, 7 bases remained unmatched. Germline V lookup: CDR1 SGHNT, CDR2 YYREEE (reference sequence).